What follows are 20 T cell receptor beta chains derived from one specimen sequenced in a study of glioma-infiltrating T cells. Amplification of TCR alpha and beta CDR3 regions from RNA used iRepertoire nested multiplex PCR. MiXCR, run by TCRdb on the multiplex PCR reads, gives a single entry per CDR3 protein. The table shows 84,000 or so distinct CDR3 sequences, with approximately 22% occurring only once. Sequences were obtained from glioma tissue, nonneoplastic brain tissue, or PBMCs (not recorded which). The receptors were gathered from a human donor with low-grade glioma or glioblastoma, undergoing nonglioma brain surgery, or in good health (not recorded which).

About this clonotype itself: A much larger clone differs by one base, so this may be a read error. V gene TRBV18 combines with J gene TRBJ2-7; D tentatively fits TRBD1 or TRBD2 (5 bases each). Germline V CDR1 and CDR2: KGHSH, LQKENI. This CDR3 region has 13 residues. The CDR3 protein is CAGSPGSGNEQYF. CDR3 nucleotide sequence: TGTGCCGGCTCACCGGGGTCAGGGAACGAGCAGTACTTC.

CDR3 bases: TGTGCCAGCAGTACCCGAGGGGGGGACTCCTATGGCTACACCTTC. Its translation: CASSTRGGDSYGYTF. The chain uses TRBV27 and TRBJ1-2; D is possibly TRBD1 (6 bases). V lost 5 bases and J 4 bases, leaving 17 bases between the germline ends. Germline V CDR1 and CDR2: MNHEY, SMNVEV (reference sequence). The CDR3 runs to 15 residues.

Remarks on this clonotype: Being one base from a much bigger clone, this may be a read error. The chain links TRBV2 to TRBJ2-1, with D hard to call. The CDR3 extends over 13 amino acids. Germline values: CDR1 SNHLY, CDR2 FYNNEI. The CDR3 loop reads CASSEFPGNGQFF. The CDR3 DNA reads as TGTGCCAGCAGTGAATTCCCCGGCAATGGGCAGTTCTTC.

This clonotype was observed many times. The gene calls are TRBV12-3 or TRBV12-4 and TRBJ2-3; D not resolved. The V end lost 4 bases, the J end lost 2 bases, and 4 bases lay between the germline ends. This CDR3 comprises 12 residues. CDR3 in DNA: TGTGCCAGCAGTTCTAACACAGATACGCAGTATTTT. Translation gives CASSSNTDTQYF.

The V and J genes are TRBV7-2 and TRBJ2-3, with TRBD2 identical over 12 bases. Germline V gene lookup returns CDR1 SGHTA and CDR2 FQGNSA. V lost 2 bases and J lost 5; bases outside the gene matches: 5. This CDR3 is built from 16 residues. The CDR3 sequence is CASSLRLAGGGDTQYF. The CDR3 DNA reads as TGTGCCAGCAGCTTACGGCTAGCGGGGGGGGGAGATACGCAGTATTTT.

CDR3 protein: CSASSRTVMSNQPQHF. CDR3 coding DNA: TGCAGTGCCAGCAGTCGGACAGTAATGAGCAATCAGCCCCAGCATTTT. This rearrangement joins TRBV20-1 to TRBJ1-5; D perhaps matches TRBD1 (6 bases). Looked up from germline, CDR1 is DFQATT and CDR2 is SNEGSKA (reference sequence). Trimming took 6 bases from V and 1 from J, leaving 19 bases between them. The CDR3 totals 16 residues.

Of note for this clonotype: A much larger clonotype is one base distant, so this may be a read error. The chain links TRBV29-1 to TRBJ1-2; D possibly corresponds to TRBD1 (6 bases). CDR1 is SQVTM and CDR2 is ANQGSEA in the germline V gene. The ends were cut back, 4 bases at V and 6 bases at J, with 9 bases in the middle. The CDR3 is 11 residues long. The CDR3 sequence is CSVGRQDGYTF. The DNA for the CDR3 is TGCAGCGTTGGCAGACAGGATGGCTACACCTTC.

This clonotype has ten or more counts. The chain is built from TRBV6-2 or TRBV6-3 and TRBJ1-2, with no clear D. The V end lost 0 bases, the J end lost 5 bases, and 13 bases lay between the germline ends. Germline V gene sequence: CDR1 MNHEY, CDR2 SVGEGT. This CDR3 contains 15 residues. The CDR3 here is CASSYSMRADYGYTF. The DNA for the CDR3 is TGTGCCAGCAGTTACTCGATGAGAGCGGATTATGGCTACACCTTC.

There are a few counts of this clonotype. The CDR3 DNA sequence: TGTGCCTGGAGTGTACGGGGTAGCGGCACAGATACGCAGTATTTT. It specifies CAWSVRGSGTDTQYF. The chain joins TRBV30 to TRBJ2-3; D might be TRBD2 (5 bases). The V gene's germline CDR1 is GTSNPN and CDR2 SVGIG (reference sequence). V was cut by 0 bases and J by 1 base, with 11 bases left in between. The CDR3 has 15 residues.

There are many counts of this clonotype. V is TRBV12-3 or TRBV12-4 and J is TRBJ1-2; D may be TRBD1 (5 bases). The CDR3 length is 12 residues. Trimming removed 6 bases at V and 12 bases at J, with 17 bases between. CDR3 residues: CASRPYSGFHTF. CDR3 nucleotides: TGTGCCAGCAGGCCATATTCAGGGTTCCACACCTTC.

The table lists this clonotype with many counts. The chain employs TRBV7-9 and TRBJ2-7; no firm D call. CDR1 is SEHNR and CDR2 is FQNEAQ in the germline V gene (reference sequence). Trimming left V 5 bases short and J 2 bases short, with 13 bases between. This CDR3 has 14 residues. The CDR3 is CASSLYTEAYEQYF. The CDR3 nucleotides are TGTGCCAGCAGCCTGTACACGGAAGCCTACGAGCAGTACTTC.

This clonotype showed up just a few times. The V and J genes are TRBV5-1 and TRBJ1-4, with 9 positions matching TRBD1. The junction had 2 bases not matched to a gene; V was cut back by 0 bases and J by 8 bases. The CDR3 contains 14 residues. Germline V CDR1 and CDR2: SGHRS, YFSETQ. For the CDR3, the DNA is TGCGCCAGCAGCTTGGGGGACAGGGACGAAAAACTGTTTTTT. It codes for CASSLGDRDEKLFF.

In this sample, this clonotype turned up many times. The V call is TRBV20-1, the J call TRBJ2-7; 8 bases are a match to TRBD1. The germline gives CDR1 DFQATT, CDR2 SNEGSKA (reference sequence). Unmatched junction bases numbered 2, after V lost 1 base and J lost 0 bases. The length of the CDR3 is 14 residues. The CDR3 DNA reads TGCAGTGCTAGAGGGACAGGGAGCTCCTACGAGCAGTACTTC. This translates into CSARGTGSSYEQYF.

Many counts were recorded for this clonotype. CDR3 loop: CSARTNNEQFF. CDR3 sequence (DNA): TGCAGTGCTAGAACTAACAATGAGCAGTTCTTC. V gene TRBV20-1 combines with J gene TRBJ2-1; no reliable D call. The CDR3 has 11 residues. The V and J ends lost 2 bases and 5 bases respectively, with 4 bases between them. CDR1 DFQATT and CDR2 SNEGSKA come from the germline V gene (reference sequence).

This clonotype appeared many times. This chain connects TRBV18 to TRBJ2-7; no firm D call. The V end was cut by 2 bases, the J end by 0 bases, with 11 bases between. The CDR3 loop spans 15 amino acids. The germline V gene has CDR1 KGHSH and CDR2 LQKENI. The CDR3 DNA reads TGTGCCAGCTCACCAATAAGGAGTAGCTCCTACGAGCAGTACTTC. This encodes CASSPIRSSSYEQYF.

This clonotype came up many times. The rearrangement uses TRBV2 and TRBJ2-1, with TRBD2 identical over 7 bases. The germline gives CDR1 SNHLY, CDR2 FYNNEI. The length of the CDR3 is 15 residues. V gave up 8 bases and J gave up 12 bases; unmatched junction bases: 19. CDR3 coding DNA: TGTGCCAGCGGACTTGGCGGGAGTATGGTTCGGATGCAGTTCTTC. Translation: CASGLGGSMVRMQFF.

This clonotype has a count of ten or more. The chain links TRBV27 to TRBJ2-1, with D perhaps TRBD2 (5 bases). CDR1 MNHEY and CDR2 SMNVEV come from the germline V gene (reference sequence). The CDR3 loop spans 13 amino acids. V was trimmed by 5 bases and J by 9 bases, leaving 14 bases between them. The CDR3 spells CASSTYREGEQFF. The CDR3 DNA reads as TGTGCCAGCAGTACCTACCGGGAAGGTGAGCAGTTCTTC.

This clonotype was observed a few times. The chain couples TRBV4-1 to TRBJ1-1; D remains ambiguous. The germline V gene has CDR1 MGHRA and CDR2 YSYEKL. Trimming left V 1 base short and J 1 base short, with 7 bases between. The CDR3 has 14 residues. CDR3 coding DNA: TGCGCCAGCAGCCAAGGAGTGGGGAACACTGAAGCTTTCTTT. It is translated as CASSQGVGNTEAFF.

Turning to this clonotype: This may come from a read error, since a much larger clone is one base off. The rearrangement joins TRBV18 to TRBJ2-2; TRBD1 agrees at 8 bases. The CDR3 loop spans 16 amino acids. CDR1 is KGHSH, CDR2 LQKENI, per germline. V lost 4 bases and J lost 6; bases outside the gene matches: 10. Written as DNA, the CDR3 is TGTGCCAGCTCACTTAGCGCAGGGGGCGCCCCCGGGGAGCTGTTTTTT. This translates into CASSLSAGGAPGELFF.

The chain uses TRBV5-4 and TRBJ2-3; no clear D. Trimming cost V 3 bases and J 1 base, with 9 bases left between them. CDR1 is SGHNT and CDR2 is YYREEE in the germline V gene (reference sequence). CDR3 length: 14 residues. The CDR3 loop reads CASSSKKGTDTQYF. The CDR3 nucleotides are TGTGCCAGCAGCTCAAAAAAGGGCACAGATACGCAGTATTTT.